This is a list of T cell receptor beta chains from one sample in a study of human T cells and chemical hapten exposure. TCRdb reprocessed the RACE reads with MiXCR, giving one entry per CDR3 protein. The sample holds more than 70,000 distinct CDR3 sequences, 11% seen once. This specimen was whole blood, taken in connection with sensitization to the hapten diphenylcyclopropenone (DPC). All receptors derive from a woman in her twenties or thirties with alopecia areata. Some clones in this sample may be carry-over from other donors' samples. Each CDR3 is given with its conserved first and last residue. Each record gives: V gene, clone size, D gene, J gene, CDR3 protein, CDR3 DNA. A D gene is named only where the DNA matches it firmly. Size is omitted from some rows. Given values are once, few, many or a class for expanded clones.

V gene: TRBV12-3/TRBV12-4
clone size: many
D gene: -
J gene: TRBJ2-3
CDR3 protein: CASSLEDRVTDTQYF
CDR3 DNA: TGTGCCAGCAGCCTTGAGGACAGAGTCACAGATACGCAGTATTTT

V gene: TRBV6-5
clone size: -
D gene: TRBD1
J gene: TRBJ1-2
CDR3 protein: CASRDRGYYGYTF
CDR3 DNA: TGTGCCAGCCGGGACAGGGGCTACTATGGCTACACCTTC

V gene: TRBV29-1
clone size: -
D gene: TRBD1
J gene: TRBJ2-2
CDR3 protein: CSVKTGSLNTGELFF
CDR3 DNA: TGCAGCGTTAAGACAGGGAGCCTGAACACCGGGGAGCTGTTTTTT

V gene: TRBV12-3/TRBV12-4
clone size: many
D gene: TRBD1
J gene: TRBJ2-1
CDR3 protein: CASTRTGYNEQFF
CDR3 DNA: TGTGCCAGCACCCGGACAGGTTACAATGAGCAGTTCTTC

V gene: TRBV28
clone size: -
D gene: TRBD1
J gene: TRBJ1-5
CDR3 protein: CASSFQGEGNQPQHF
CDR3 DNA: TGTGCCAGCAGTTTTCAGGGGGAAGGCAATCAGCCCCAGCATTTT

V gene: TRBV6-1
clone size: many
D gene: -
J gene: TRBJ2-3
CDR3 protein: CASSEVNRGVSADTQYF
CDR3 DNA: TGTGCCAGCAGTGAAGTCAATAGGGGGGTGTCGGCAGATACGCAGTATTTT

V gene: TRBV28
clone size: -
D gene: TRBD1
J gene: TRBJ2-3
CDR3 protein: CASAGTGSSDTQYF
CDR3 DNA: TGTGCCAGCGCCGGGACAGGGTCCTCGGATACGCAGTATTTT

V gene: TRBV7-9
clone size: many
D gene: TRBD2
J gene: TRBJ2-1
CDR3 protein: CASSPRLAGDNEQFF
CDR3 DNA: TGTGCCAGCAGCCCTAGACTAGCGGGGGACAATGAGCAGTTCTTC

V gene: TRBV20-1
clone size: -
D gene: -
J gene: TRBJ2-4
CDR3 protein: CSASTGVAKNIQYF
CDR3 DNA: TGCAGTGCCTCCACGGGAGTAGCCAAAAACATTCAGTACTTC

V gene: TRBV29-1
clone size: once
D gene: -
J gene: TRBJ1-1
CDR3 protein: CSVEGQLNTEAFF
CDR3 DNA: TGCAGCGTTGAAGGTCAGTTGAACACTGAAGCTTTCTTT

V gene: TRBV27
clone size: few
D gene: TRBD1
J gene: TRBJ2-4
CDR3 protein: CASSTRDRVNIQYF
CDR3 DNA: TGTGCCAGCAGTACCCGGGACAGGGTAAACATTCAGTACTTC

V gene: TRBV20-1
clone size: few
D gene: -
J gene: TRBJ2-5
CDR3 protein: CSARNYRLQETQYF
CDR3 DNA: TGCAGTGCTAGGAATTATCGGCTGCAAGAGACCCAGTACTTC

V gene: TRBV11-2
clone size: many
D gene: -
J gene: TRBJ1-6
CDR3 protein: CASRAGFRDSPLHF
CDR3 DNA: TGTGCCAGCAGGGCGGGATTCAGGGATTCACCCCTCCACTTT

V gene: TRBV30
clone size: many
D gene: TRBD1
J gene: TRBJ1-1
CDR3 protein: CAWSSGQGGTEAFF
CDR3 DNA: TGTGCCTGGAGTTCGGGACAGGGAGGGACTGAAGCTTTCTTT

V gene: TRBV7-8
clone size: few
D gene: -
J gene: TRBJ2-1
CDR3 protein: CASSFNSGTYNEQFF
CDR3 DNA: TGTGCCAGCAGCTTCAATAGCGGAACTTACAATGAGCAGTTCTTC

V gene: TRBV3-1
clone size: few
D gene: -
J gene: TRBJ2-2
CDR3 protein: CASSPSGVAGELFF
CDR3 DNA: TGTGCCAGCAGCCCGTCCGGGGTTGCCGGGGAGCTGTTTTTT

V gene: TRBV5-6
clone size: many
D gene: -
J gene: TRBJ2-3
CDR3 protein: CASSFGARNTDTQYF
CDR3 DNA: TGTGCCAGCAGCTTTGGGGCGCGGAACACAGATACGCAGTATTTT

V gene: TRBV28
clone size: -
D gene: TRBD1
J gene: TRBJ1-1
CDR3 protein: CASSSPAGTGYTEAFF
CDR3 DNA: TGTGCCAGCAGTTCACCCGCCGGGACAGGGTACACTGAAGCTTTCTTT

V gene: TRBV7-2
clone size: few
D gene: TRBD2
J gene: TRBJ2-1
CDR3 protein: CASSLAGAVTSDEQFF
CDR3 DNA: TGTGCCAGCAGCCTAGCGGGAGCTGTCACCAGCGATGAGCAGTTCTTC

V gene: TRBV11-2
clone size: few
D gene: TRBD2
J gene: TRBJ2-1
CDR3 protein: CASSLDPSGAHNEQFF
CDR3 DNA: TGTGCCAGCAGCTTAGACCCTAGCGGGGCCCACAATGAGCAGTTCTTC

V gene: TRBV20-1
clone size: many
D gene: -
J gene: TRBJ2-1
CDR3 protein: CSASQAPGLRTSEQFF
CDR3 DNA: TGCAGTGCTTCCCAAGCCCCGGGACTTCGGACGAGTGAGCAGTTCTTC

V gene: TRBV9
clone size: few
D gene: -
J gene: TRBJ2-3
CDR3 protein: CASSVVAVGTDTQYF
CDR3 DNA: TGTGCCAGCAGCGTAGTCGCCGTCGGGACAGATACGCAGTATTTT

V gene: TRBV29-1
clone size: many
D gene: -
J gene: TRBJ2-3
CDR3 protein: CSVAFRLADTQYF
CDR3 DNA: TGCAGCGTCGCCTTCCGACTCGCAGATACGCAGTATTTT

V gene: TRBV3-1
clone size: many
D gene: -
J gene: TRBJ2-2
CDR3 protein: CASSMRQTMNTGELFF
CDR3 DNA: TGTGCCAGCAGCATGAGACAGACGATGAACACCGGGGAGCTGTTTTTT

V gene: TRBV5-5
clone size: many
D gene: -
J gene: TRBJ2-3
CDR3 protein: CASSPLSLQSTDTQYF
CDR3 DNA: TGTGCCAGCAGCCCGCTCTCTCTCCAAAGCACAGATACGCAGTATTTT

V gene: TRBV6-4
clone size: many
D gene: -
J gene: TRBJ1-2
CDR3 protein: CASSDSFTVGGYTF
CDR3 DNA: TGTGCCAGCAGTGACTCTTTTACGGTTGGAGGCTACACCTTC

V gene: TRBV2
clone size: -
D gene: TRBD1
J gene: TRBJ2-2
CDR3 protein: CASSEWQGASAGELFF
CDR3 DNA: TGTGCCAGCAGTGAATGGCAGGGGGCGTCGGCCGGGGAGCTGTTTTTT

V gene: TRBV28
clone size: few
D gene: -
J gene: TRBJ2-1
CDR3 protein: CASRSGGSSFF
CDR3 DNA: TGTGCCAGCAGGTCCGGCGGATCTTCGTTCTTC

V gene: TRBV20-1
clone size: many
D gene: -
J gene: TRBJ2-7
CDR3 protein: CSAGLSSYEQYF
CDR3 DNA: TGCAGTGCTGGACTCAGCTCCTACGAGCAGTACTTC

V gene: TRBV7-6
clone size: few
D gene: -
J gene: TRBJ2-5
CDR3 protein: CASSRQGSGTQYF
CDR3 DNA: TGTGCCAGCAGCCGCCAGGGTTCTGGGACCCAGTACTTC

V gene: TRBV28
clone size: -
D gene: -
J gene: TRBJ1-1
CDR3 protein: CASSPALNTEAFF
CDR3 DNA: TGTGCCAGCAGTCCCGCACTGAACACTGAAGCTTTCTTT

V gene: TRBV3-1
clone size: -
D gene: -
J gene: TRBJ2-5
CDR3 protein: CASSVHRETQYF
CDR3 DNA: TGTGCCAGCAGTGTTCATCGAGAGACCCAGTACTTC

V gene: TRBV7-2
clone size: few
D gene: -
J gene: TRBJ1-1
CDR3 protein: CASSKQGNTEAFF
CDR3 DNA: TGTGCCAGCAGCAAACAGGGTAACACTGAAGCTTTCTTT

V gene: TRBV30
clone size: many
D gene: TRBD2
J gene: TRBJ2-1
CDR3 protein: CAWSGTSGGVKQFF
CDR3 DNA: TGTGCCTGGAGTGGGACTAGCGGGGGGGTTAAGCAGTTCTTC

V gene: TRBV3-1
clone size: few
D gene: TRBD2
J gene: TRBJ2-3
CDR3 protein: CASSQRLAGGSDTQYF
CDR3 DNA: TGTGCCAGCAGCCAACGACTAGCGGGGGGATCAGATACGCAGTATTTT

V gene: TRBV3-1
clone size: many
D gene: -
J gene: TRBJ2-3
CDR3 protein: CASSQDRGTRTDTQYF
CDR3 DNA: TGTGCCAGCAGCCAAGATCGGGGGACCCGCACAGATACGCAGTATTTT

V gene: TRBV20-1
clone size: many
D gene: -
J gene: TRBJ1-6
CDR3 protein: CSARDVRGNSPLHF
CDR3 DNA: TGCAGTGCTAGAGATGTCCGGGGTAATTCACCCCTCCACTTT

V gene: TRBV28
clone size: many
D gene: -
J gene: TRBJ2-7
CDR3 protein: CASSSNYEQYF
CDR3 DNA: TGTGCCAGCAGTTCCAACTACGAGCAGTACTTC

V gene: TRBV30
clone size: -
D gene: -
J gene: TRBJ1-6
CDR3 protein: CARSVNYSPLHF
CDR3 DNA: TGTGCCCGGAGCGTTAATTATTCACCCCTCCACTTT

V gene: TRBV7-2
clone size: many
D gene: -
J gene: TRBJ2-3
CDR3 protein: CASSLWLTDTQYF
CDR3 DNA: TGTGCCAGCAGCTTATGGCTCACAGATACGCAGTATTTT

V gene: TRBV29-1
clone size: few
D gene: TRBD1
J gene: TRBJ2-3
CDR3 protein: CSVAPGQGTDTQYF
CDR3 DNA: TGCAGCGTTGCACCGGGACAGGGCACAGATACGCAGTATTTT

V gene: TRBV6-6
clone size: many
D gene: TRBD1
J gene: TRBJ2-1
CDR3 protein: CASSYSQGQGYNEQFF
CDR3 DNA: TGTGCCAGCAGTTACTCACAGGGACAGGGGTACAATGAGCAGTTCTTC

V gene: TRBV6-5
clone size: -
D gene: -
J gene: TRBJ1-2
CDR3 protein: CASSLDRYGYTF
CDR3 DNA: TGTGCCAGCAGTTTAGATCGCTATGGCTACACCTTC

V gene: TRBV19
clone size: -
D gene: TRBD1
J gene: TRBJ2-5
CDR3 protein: CASSARDRDKETQYF
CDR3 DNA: TGTGCCAGTAGTGCTCGGGACAGGGATAAAGAGACCCAGTACTTC

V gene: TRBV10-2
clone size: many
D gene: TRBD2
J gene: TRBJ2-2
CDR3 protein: CASSTSGSRGELFF
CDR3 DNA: TGCGCCAGCTCCACTAGCGGGAGCCGAGGGGAGCTGTTTTTT

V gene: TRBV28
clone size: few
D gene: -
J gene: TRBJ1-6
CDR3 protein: CASSPQGTSPLHF
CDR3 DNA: TGTGCCAGCAGTCCCCAGGGTACTTCACCCCTCCACTTT

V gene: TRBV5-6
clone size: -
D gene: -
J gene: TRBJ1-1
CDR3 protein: CASSRWNTEAFF
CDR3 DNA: TGTGCCAGCAGCCGTTGGAACACTGAAGCTTTCTTT

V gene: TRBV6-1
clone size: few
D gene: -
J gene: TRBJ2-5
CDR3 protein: CASSGTRSGTQYF
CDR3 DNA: TGTGCCAGCAGTGGAACTAGATCGGGGACCCAGTACTTC

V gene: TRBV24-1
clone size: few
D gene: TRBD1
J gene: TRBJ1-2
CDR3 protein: CATSDTQGTPGYTF
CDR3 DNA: TGTGCCACCAGTGATACACAGGGGACTCCCGGCTACACCTTC

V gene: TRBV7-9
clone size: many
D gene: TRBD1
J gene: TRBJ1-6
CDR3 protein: CASSRWTGANSPLHF
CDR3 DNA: TGTGCCAGCAGCCGCTGGACAGGGGCTAATTCACCCCTCCACTTT

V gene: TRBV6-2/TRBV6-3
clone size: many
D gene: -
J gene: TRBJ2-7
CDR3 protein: CASRGGPRREQYF
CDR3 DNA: TGTGCCAGCAGAGGAGGGCCCCGGCGAGAGCAGTACTTC

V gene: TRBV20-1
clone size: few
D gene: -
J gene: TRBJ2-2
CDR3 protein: CSARGSQPRVPGELFF
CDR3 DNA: TGCAGTGCTAGAGGATCACAGCCTCGAGTCCCCGGGGAGCTGTTTTTT

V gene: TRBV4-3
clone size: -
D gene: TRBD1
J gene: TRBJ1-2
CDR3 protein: CASSQGSGTGTYGYTF
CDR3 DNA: TGCGCCAGCAGCCAGGGATCCGGGACAGGGACATATGGCTACACCTTC

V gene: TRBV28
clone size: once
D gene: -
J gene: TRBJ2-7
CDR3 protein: CASSLPLAYEQYF
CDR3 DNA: TGTGCCAGCAGTTTACCCCTCGCCTACGAGCAGTACTTC

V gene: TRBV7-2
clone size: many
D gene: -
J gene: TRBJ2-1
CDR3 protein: CASSSFLVHEQFF
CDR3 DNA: TGCGCCAGCAGCTCTTTCCTGGTACATGAGCAGTTCTTC

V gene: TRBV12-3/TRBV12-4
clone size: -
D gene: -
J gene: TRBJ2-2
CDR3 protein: CASSPGQLGTGELFF
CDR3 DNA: TGTGCCAGCAGCCCGGGACAATTGGGGACCGGGGAGCTGTTTTTT

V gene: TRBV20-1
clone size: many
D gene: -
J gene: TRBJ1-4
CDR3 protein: CSATQQGRDEKLFF
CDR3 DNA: TGCAGTGCTACCCAACAGGGAAGGGATGAAAAACTGTTTTTT

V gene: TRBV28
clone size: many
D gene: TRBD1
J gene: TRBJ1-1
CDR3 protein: CASTATGKGIYTEAFF
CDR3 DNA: TGTGCCAGCACCGCGACAGGGAAGGGTATCTACACTGAAGCTTTCTTT

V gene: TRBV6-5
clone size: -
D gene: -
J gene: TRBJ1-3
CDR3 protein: CASSYSPSSGNTIYF
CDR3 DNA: TGTGCCAGCAGTTACTCCCCGAGCTCTGGAAACACCATATATTTT